These 14 T cell receptor beta chains came from one sample sequenced in a study of blood T cell repertoires in COVID-19. Clones were sequenced by immunoSEQ multiplex PCR, and TCRdb holds only the in-frame ones, with some missing. Of some 250,000 clones in the sample, around 88% were seen once. The specimen sequenced was PBMCs or T cells enriched from blood (not recorded which). The receptors were gathered from a man in his forties who had recovered from COVID-19.

This chain connects TRBV4-3 to TRBJ2-2, with D perhaps matching TRBD2 (5 bases). Germline lookup yields CDR1 LGHNA and CDR2 YSLEER. CDR3 size: 15 residues. V shed 0 bases and J shed 6 bases, with 11 bases lying between them. CDR3 loop: CASSQEYGGSGELFF. In DNA, the CDR3 is TGCGCCAGCAGCCAAGAGTATGGCGGGTCCGGGGAGCTGTTTTTT.

The chain joins TRBV12-3 or TRBV12-4 to TRBJ1-1; D might be TRBD1 (6 bases). The V and J ends lost 5 bases and 4 bases respectively, with 11 bases between them. The CDR3 contains 13 residues. This CDR3 reads CASSRGRGTEAFF. CDR3 sequence (DNA): TGTGCCAGCAGTCGTGGCAGGGGCACTGAAGCTTTCTTT.

The rearrangement joins TRBV4-2 to TRBJ2-1; 7 bases are shared with TRBD1. The CDR3 runs to 17 residues. With V trimmed by 1 base and J by 6 bases, 12 bases remained unmatched. The germline CDR1 and CDR2 sequences are LGHNA and YNFKEQ. Here the CDR3 DNA reads TGTGCCAGCAGCCAAGTTTTATCCAGGGGGTCGGTCAATGAGCAGTTCTTC. This sequence encodes CASSQVLSRGSVNEQFF.

The rearrangement uses TRBV2 and TRBJ2-7, with a possible D match to TRBD1 (5 bases). The CDR3 loop spans 14 amino acids. CDR1 SNHLY and CDR2 FYNNEI come from the germline V gene. Trimming stripped 2 bases from V and 2 bases from J, with 10 bases between. CDR3 coding DNA: TGTGCCAGCAGTGAAAATGACAGAACCTACGAGCAGTACTTC. Translation: CASSENDRTYEQYF.

This chain joins TRBV18 and TRBJ1-1; TRBD1 agrees at 8 bases. Germline loops: CDR1 KGHSH, CDR2 LQKENI. The CDR3 consists of 14 residues. Unmatched junction bases numbered 5, after V lost 3 bases and J lost 5 bases. The DNA of the CDR3 is TGTGCCAGCTCACCGGCAGGGGGCTGGACTGAAGCTTTCTTT. Amino acid sequence: CASSPAGGWTEAFF.

The J gene is TRBJ2-1, the V gene TRBV24-1, with 7 nucleotides matching TRBD1. Trimming at V came to 2 bases and at J to 3 bases, leaving 15 bases not matched to a gene. The germline V gene has CDR1 KGHDR and CDR2 SFDVKD. CDR3 length: 19 amino acids. The CDR3 DNA reads TGTGCCACCAGTGATTCCATTCCGGACAGGCGGAGGAGCTACAATGAGCAGTTCTTC. This encodes CATSDSIPDRRRSYNEQFF.

This clone has a single count. The chain couples TRBV5-1 to TRBJ1-1; D is unresolved. V gave up 0 bases and J gave up 1 base, with 7 bases separating them. The CDR3 runs 14 residues. The germline CDR1 and CDR2 sequences are SGHRS and YFSETQ. The CDR3 DNA is TGCGCCAGCAGCTTGGACAGAACGAACACTGAAGCTTTCTTT. Its protein product is CASSLDRTNTEAFF.

This chain uses TRBV30 with TRBJ2-6; no reliable D call. The V end was cut by 7 bases, the J end by 0 bases, with 13 bases between. The CDR3 spans 15 residues. Per germline, CDR1 GTSNPN and CDR2 SVGIG (reference sequence). CDR3 in DNA: TGTGCCTCTGGCGGCGACCTCTCTGGGGCCAACGTCCTGACTTTC. Translated: CASGGDLSGANVLTF.

The CDR3 DNA follows: TGTGCCAGCAGTTTTCAACGTACACCACTCGGGACTCCCTCTGGGGCCAACGTCCTGACTTTC. Residues: CASSFQRTPLGTPSGANVLTF. The gene calls are TRBV27 and TRBJ2-6; tentatively, D is TRBD2 (6 bases). CDR3 length: 21 residues. The germline gives CDR1 MNHEY, CDR2 SMNVEV (reference sequence). V lost 3 bases, J lost 0 bases, and 24 bases lay in between.

The genes are TRBV5-4 and TRBJ2-7; 9 bases are a match to TRBD1. The germline V gene encodes CDR1 SGHNT and CDR2 YYREEE (reference sequence). This CDR3 region has 14 residues. J was trimmed by 3 bases and V by 2 bases; bases with no gene match: 3. The CDR3 bases are TGTGCCAGCAGCTTAGGACAGGGGATCTACGAGCAGTACTTC. It translates to CASSLGQGIYEQYF.

V is TRBV9 and J is TRBJ1-1; TRBD1 might be the D (5 bases). Germline loops: CDR1 SGDLS, CDR2 YYNGEE. This CDR3 contains 15 residues. V was shortened by 4 bases and J by 3 bases, with 16 bases between the two germline ends. CDR3 nucleotides: TGTGCCAGCAGCACCGCCGCGGGGGGATACACTGAAGCTTTCTTT. As protein: CASSTAAGGYTEAFF.

The rearrangement uses TRBV27 and TRBJ2-5, with a weak D call TRBD2 (6 bases). Trimming shortened V by 5 bases and J by 2 bases, and 18 bases separated the two germline ends. Germline CDR1 reads MNHEY; CDR2 reads SMNVEV (reference sequence). CDR3 size: 16 residues. Here the CDR3 DNA reads TGTGCCAGCAGTGGACCCACGGACTATACACAAGAGACCCAGTACTTC. Protein product: CASSGPTDYTQETQYF.

The CDR3, as DNA: TGTGCCACCAGCAGAGGTGGGACATCATACGAGCAGTACTTC. Translated: CATSRGGTSYEQYF. The rearrangement uses TRBV15 and TRBJ2-7, with a weak D call TRBD1 (6 bases). Germline loops: CDR1 LNHNV, CDR2 YYDKDF (reference sequence). Trimming pared 1 base from V and 4 bases from J, leaving 11 bases between. The length of the CDR3 is 14 residues.

The chain carries TRBV2 and TRBJ1-1, with D possibly matching TRBD1 (6 bases). The ends were cut back, 6 bases at V and 5 bases at J, with 16 bases in the middle. CDR1 SNHLY and CDR2 FYNNEI come from the germline V gene. The CDR3 has 14 amino acids. In DNA form, the CDR3 reads TGTGCCAGCAGGACCGGGACATCCGGGACTGAAGCTTTCTTT. Encoded protein: CASRTGTSGTEAFF.